This TCR beta chain was sequenced during a study of beta chain features in type 1 diabetes. Expressed TCRB transcripts were sequenced, since all the RNA that had been isolated was reverse transcribed. Samples of naive, central memory and regulatory T cells yielded a mean of about 3.6 million reads. Using immunoSEQ multiplex PCR, the repertoire was profiled, and TCRdb retains in-frame clones only, with some absent. The sample holds more than 300,000 clones, less than 15% seen once. Germline V CDR1 and CDR2: MNHEY, SMNVEV (reference sequence). CDR3 length: 13 residues. Trimming removed 4 bases at V and 5 bases at J, with 11 bases between.

The sequencing sample was made of naive CD4+ T cells from blood. The receptor was isolated from a woman in her late teens or twenties in good health. The rearrangement uses TRBV27 and TRBJ1-1, with TRBD1 as a possible D gene (5 bases). The CDR3 reads CASSSAGWTEAFF. As DNA, the CDR3 is TGTGCCAGCAGTTCGGCAGGGTGGACTGAAGCTTTCTTT.